The entry below describes one TCR beta chain. The CDR3 is made up of 16 amino acids. The V gene's germline CDR1 is SGHRS and CDR2 YFSETQ. V lost 0 bases to trimming and J lost 1 base; unmatched junction nucleotides: 2. This entry is derived from a study of T-cell reconstitution after alpha-beta-depleted transplantation in children. Unique molecular identifiers were incorporated during preparation of the TCRbeta library. TCRdb redid the calling of the PCR reads with MiXCR, one entry per CDR3 protein. The repertoire includes about a million distinct CDR3 sequences, about 29% of them detected once, and roughly 28% sits in the top ten.

This receptor was identified in a boy in the first two years of life who had a stem cell transplant for SCID, so the T cells may come from the graft donor. The J gene is TRBJ2-1, the V gene TRBV5-1; TRBD1 agrees at 9 bases. The starting material was PBMCs, mostly from graft donor cells, obtained 360 days after TCRalphabeta/CD19-depleted stem cell transplant. The CDR3 DNA reads TGCGCCAGCAGCTTGGCCGGGACAGGGTCCTACAATGAGCAGTTCTTC. Protein sequence: CASSLAGTGSYNEQFF.